The entry that follows covers one T cell receptor (beta chain) sequence. The data derive from a study of blood T cell repertoires in COVID-19. Assay used: immunoSEQ multiplex PCR; TCRdb lists only in-frame clones, some missing. Among about 200,000 clones, about 82% were seen once, and the ten largest hold about 5.6%. CDR1 is SGHVS, CDR2 FNYEAQ, per germline. Trimming shortened V by 5 bases and J by 2 bases, and 13 bases separated the two germline ends. This CDR3 is built from 14 residues. The participants were between about 18 and 95 years old and came from 24 US areas. Cohort assignment relied on participant-reported clinical history.

This chain connects TRBV7-6 to TRBJ2-7; D unclear. The specimen was PBMCs or T cells enriched from blood (not recorded which). This receptor was obtained from a man aged 35 to 55 with acute COVID-19. The CDR3 DNA is TGTGCCAGCAGCCCCGCCTTGCTAACCTACGAGCAGTACTTC. This codes for CASSPALLTYEQYF. Complete variable domain (other parts from reference TRBV7-6 and TRBJ2-7): GAGVSQSPRYKVTKRGQDVALRCDPISGHVSLYWYRQALGQGPEFLTYFNYEAQQDKSGLPNDRFSAERPEGSISTLTIQRTEQRDSAMYRCASSPALLTYEQYFGPGTRLTVT.